The source of this TCR beta chain is a study of CD8 T cells in Susac syndrome. Reverse transcription of about 0.5 to 1 ug RNA used random hexamers. TCRdb re-called the immunoSEQ multiplex PCR reads with MiXCR, one entry per CDR3 protein. Of around 200,000 distinct CDR3 sequences in the sample, 90% to 97% were seen once. This CDR3 has 15 residues. Germline V gives CDR1 MNHEY, CDR2 SMNVEV (reference sequence). The ends lost 5 bases at V and 7 bases at J; junction bases unmatched: 10. TCR beta was sequenced from blood CD8+ and CD4+ T cells. The chain couples TRBV27 to TRBJ2-1; TRBD2 matches 8 bases. The material sequenced was CD4+ T cells from PBMCs. The source of this sequence is a human donor with multiple sclerosis. The CDR3 loop is CASSPRGGVRNEQFF. The CDR3 bases are TGTGCCAGCAGTCCTCGGGGGGGTGTCCGGAATGAGCAGTTCTTC.